Included here is one T cell receptor beta chain sequence, with context. Method: immunoSEQ multiplex PCR; TCRdb's copy keeps in-frame clones and lacks some. The sample comprises some 120,000 clones, roughly 94% of which are singletons, and 3.6% rests with the top ten. These data come from a study of control samples from healthy donors and cancer patients. V lost 2 bases, J lost 1 base, and 8 bases lay in between. This CDR3 has 14 amino acids. CDR1 and CDR2 (germline): KGHSH, LQKENI. The receptor was derived from a man between 25 and 39 years old in good health. This chain uses TRBV18 with TRBJ1-1; no definite D call. Sequenced input: blood. DNA of the CDR3: TGTGCCAGCTCACCAGACCAATCGAACACTGAAGCTTTCTTT. Translating it yields CASSPDQSNTEAFF.